This T cell receptor (beta chain) was found in a study of CD8 T cells in Susac syndrome. The RNA input was about 0.5 to 1 ug, and it was reverse transcribed with random hexamers. MiXCR, run by TCRdb on the immunoSEQ multiplex PCR reads, gives a single entry per CDR3 protein. This table holds 95,000 to 150,000 distinct CDR3 sequences, just under 95% found once. This clonotype has only a few counts. Germline CDR1 is SGHRS and CDR2 is YFSETQ. CDR3 length equals 13 residues. V lost 3 bases, J lost 4 bases, and 11 bases lay in between. The V gene is TRBV5-1, the J gene TRBJ2-7; D remains unclear. This clonotype was obtained from a human donor in good health. The sample was CD4+ T cells from PBMCs. CDR3 in DNA: TGCGCCAGCAGCTCGGAAGGGCGGTACGAGCAGTACTTC. Translated, it gives CASSSEGRYEQYF.